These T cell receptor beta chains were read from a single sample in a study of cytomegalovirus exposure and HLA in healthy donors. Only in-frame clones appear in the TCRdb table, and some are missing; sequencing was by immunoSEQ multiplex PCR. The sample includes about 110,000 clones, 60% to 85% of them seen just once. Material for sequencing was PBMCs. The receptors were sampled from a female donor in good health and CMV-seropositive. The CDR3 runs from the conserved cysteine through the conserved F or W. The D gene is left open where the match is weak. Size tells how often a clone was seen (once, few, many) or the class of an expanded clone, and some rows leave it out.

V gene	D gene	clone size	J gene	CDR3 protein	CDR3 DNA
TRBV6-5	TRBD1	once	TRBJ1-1	CASSLTGQGYSEAFF	TGTGCCAGCAGTCTGACGGGACAGGGTTACTCTGAAGCTTTCTTT
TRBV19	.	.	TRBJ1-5	CASSSSLNQPQHF	TGTGCCAGTAGTTCTAGTTTGAATCAGCCCCAGCATTTT
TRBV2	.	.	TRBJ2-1	CASRGDLDYNEQFF	TGTGCCAGCAGAGGGGACTTGGACTACAATGAGCAGTTCTTC
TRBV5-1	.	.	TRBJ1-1	CASSPGGTNTEAFF	TGCGCCAGCAGCCCTGGCGGGACGAACACTGAAGCTTTCTTT
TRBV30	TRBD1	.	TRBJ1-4	CAWTGTVDEKLFF	TGTGCCTGGACTGGGACAGTTGATGAAAAACTGTTTTTT
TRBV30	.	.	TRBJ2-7	CAWRDSAYEQYF	TGTGCCTGGAGGGACAGCGCCTACGAGCAGTACTTC
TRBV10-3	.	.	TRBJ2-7	CAISEAGYEQYF	TGTGCCATCAGTGAGGCAGGCTACGAGCAGTACTTC
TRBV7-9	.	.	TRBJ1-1	CASSFRSNEDTEAFF	TGTGCCAGCAGCTTTCGATCGAACGAGGACACTGAAGCTTTCTTT
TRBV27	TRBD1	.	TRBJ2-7	CASSLMGQGAYEQYF	TGTGCCAGCAGTTTAATGGGACAGGGGGCGTACGAGCAGTACTTC
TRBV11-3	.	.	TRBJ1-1	CASSLPGVAFF	TGTGCCAGCAGCCTCCCAGGTGTGGCTTTCTTT
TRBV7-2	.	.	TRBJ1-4	CASSSMGQGNEKLFF	TGCGCCAGCAGCTCAATGGGGCAGGGTAATGAAAAACTGTTTTTT
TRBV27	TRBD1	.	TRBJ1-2	CASGRDRGLGGYTF	TGTGCCAGCGGCCGGGACAGGGGGCTTGGTGGCTACACCTTC
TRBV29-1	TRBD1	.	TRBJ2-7	CSASDRGLDEQYF	TGCAGCGCCTCGGACAGGGGGCTGGACGAGCAGTACTTC
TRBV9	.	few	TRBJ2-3	CASSVEGVSSDTQYF	TGTGCCAGCAGCGTAGAAGGGGTTAGTTCAGATACGCAGTATTTT
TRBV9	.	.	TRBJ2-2	CASSVGVGGNTGELFF	TGTGCCAGCAGCGTAGGAGTGGGGGGGAACACCGGGGAGCTGTTTTTT
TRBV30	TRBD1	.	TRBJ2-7	CAWTGQGVPYEQYF	TGTGCCTGGACGGGACAGGGCGTTCCCTACGAGCAGTACTTC
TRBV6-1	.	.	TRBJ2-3	CASRPMTDTQYF	TGTGCCAGCCGCCCTATGACAGATACGCAGTATTTT